This T cell receptor (beta chain) emerged from a study of monozygotic twins with cystic fibrosis. Germline V CDR1 and CDR2: SGHTA, FQGNSA. This CDR3 contains 16 residues. Trimming took 0 bases from V and 11 from J; bases not matched to a gene: 7. This clone was counted a single time. Measured with immunoSEQ multiplex PCR; TCRdb has only the in-frame clones, and not every one. The sample lists roughly 13,000 clones; 75% to 90% were seen once. Sequences were obtained from blood. The receptor comes from a boy aged 5 to 17 with cystic fibrosis. The gene calls are TRBV7-2 and TRBJ2-6; TRBD2 matches at 10 bases. CDR3 nucleotide sequence: TGTGCCAGCAGCTTAGCGCTAGCGGGGGCCGGCTACGTCCTGACTTTC. The encoded protein is CASSLALAGAGYVLTF.